This T cell receptor (beta chain) was obtained from a study of cytomegalovirus exposure and HLA in healthy donors. The repertoire was sequenced with immunoSEQ multiplex PCR; TCRdb's copy has only in-frame clones and lacks some. The sample shows approximately 300,000 clones, about nine tenths of them seen only once. From the approximately 120-subject validation cohort, which was separate from the roughly 700-subject first cohort, the donors were drawn. Notes on the study in general: Researchers catalogued approximately 170 TCR beta chains as cytomegalovirus-associated.

This clone was observed a handful of times. The antigen is unknown. The TCR originated in a woman in her late teens or twenties in good health and CMV-seronegative. Material for sequencing was PBMCs.

The CDR3 DNA is TGCGCCAGCAGCTTGCAACAGGGGGGAACCGGGGAGCTGTTTTTT. As protein: CASSLQQGGTGELFF. The chain couples TRBV5-1 to TRBJ2-2; 8 bases map to TRBD1. The CDR3 is 15 amino acids. V shed 1 base and J 5 bases; nucleotides not matched to a gene: 4. Germline V gives CDR1 SGHRS, CDR2 YFSETQ.